This paragraph covers one T cell receptor (beta chain) sequence. This specimen belongs to a study of PD-L1 blockade in urothelial cancer. Looking at the study overall: In the patient group, about 85% of the roughly 30 were males with bladder-origin urothelial cancer. Analyzed time points were 3 weeks (second dose) and 6 weeks after therapy began.

Clones were sequenced by immunoSEQ multiplex PCR, and TCRdb holds only the in-frame ones, with some missing. The table has about 74,000 clones, 84% seen once. Patients' cancers were locally advanced or metastatic urothelial carcinomas. Looked up from germline, CDR1 is SNHLY and CDR2 is FYNNEI. CDR3 size: 11 residues. Trimming took off 5 bases at V and 7 bases at J, with 7 bases between the two ends. Material: PBMCs, obtained around atezolizumab (anti-PD-L1) treatment. This clonotype originated in an older man with urothelial cancer. The chain uses TRBV2 and TRBJ2-3; no definite D call. CDR3 sequence reads: CASSPTNTQYF. The CDR3 DNA reads TGTGCCAGCAGTCCTACTAATACGCAGTATTTT.